This T cell receptor (beta chain) was recorded in a study of vaccination effects on CD4 cells after COVID-19. Study findings and constraints: The study found that only 1 of 255 vaccine-induced clones from healthy vaccinees cross-reacted with common cold coronaviruses. Marked contraction was observed in infection-induced and vaccine-induced clones late after vaccination.

Ahead of sequencing, the ViraFEST assay grew antigen-specific CD4+ T cells using viral peptide pools. Cells that had been cultured for roughly ten days were the source of isolated CD4+ T cells. Nucleocapsid antibodies stayed negative before and after vaccination, showing no earlier SARS-CoV-2 infection. Supplemented with about 9.9 IU/ml IL-2 and 10 ug/ml peptides, some 2 million PBMC per well were kept in culture. The authors exchanged half the medium for IL-2 medium on days 3 and 7. This table comes from immunoSEQ multiplex PCR, and its TCRdb copy is limited to in-frame clones, with some not included. The sample has about 43,000 clones, around 76% seen once. In its sample, this clone was seen a few times. The antigen remains unidentified. V was clipped by 3 bases and J by 9 bases; unmatched bases: 11. CDR3 size: 16 residues. From germline, CDR1 is MGHRA and CDR2 YSYEKL.

This rearrangement joins TRBV4-1 to TRBJ1-6; 7 bases fit TRBD1. The clonotype comes from a human donor who received a COVID-19 vaccine. The sequencing used CD4+ T cells from PBMCs cultured with SARS-CoV-2 spike peptides, collected before COVID-19 vaccination. The DNA for the CDR3 is TGCGCCAGCAGCCACATTGGACAGGATGATGGTTCACCCCTCCACTTT. Protein sequence: CASSHIGQDDGSPLHF.